These 32 T cell receptor beta chains share one sample of origin, sequenced in a study of blood T cell repertoires in COVID-19. Clones were sequenced by immunoSEQ multiplex PCR, and TCRdb holds only the in-frame ones, with some missing. The sample records more than 300,000 clones, roughly 88% being singletons. The sequencing sample was made of peripheral blood. The receptors come from a woman aged 50 to 60 with acute or convalescent COVID-19.

This chain uses TRBV6-8 with TRBJ1-2; 8 nucleotides align to TRBD1. V shed 6 bases and J 5 bases; nucleotides not matched to a gene: 11. This CDR3 is built from 15 residues. Germline V gene lookup returns CDR1 MNHGY and CDR2 SAAAGT. CDR3 protein: CASSSGQGERYGYTF. In DNA, the CDR3 is TGTGCCAGCAGCAGCGGACAGGGAGAGAGGTATGGCTACACCTTC.

The chain has TRBV5-1 and TRBJ2-3; the D gene is possibly TRBD2 (5 bases). Germline values: CDR1 SGHRS, CDR2 YFSETQ. This CDR3 is 16 amino acids long. Trimming removed 1 base from V and 0 bases from J, with 12 bases in between. The CDR3 is CASSLYRGQSTDTQYF. The DNA of the CDR3 is TGCGCCAGCAGCTTGTATCGAGGGCAAAGCACAGATACGCAGTATTTT.

V is TRBV5-1 and J is TRBJ2-3; 10 positions agree with TRBD2. The CDR3 has 15 residues. Germline-derived CDR1 and CDR2 are SGHRS and YFSETQ. With V trimmed by 2 bases and J by 2 bases, 2 bases remained unmatched. CDR3 in amino acids: CASSLLAGPTDTQYF. The CDR3 bases are TGCGCCAGCAGCTTACTAGCGGGACCCACAGATACGCAGTATTTT.

This clone came up once. This chain connects TRBV7-9 to TRBJ2-1; perhaps TRBD2 as D (6 bases). CDR1 is SEHNR and CDR2 is FQNEAQ in the germline V gene (reference sequence). The CDR3 loop spans 15 amino acids. V lost 4 bases to trimming and J lost 6 bases, with 16 bases between them. The DNA of the CDR3 is TGTGCCAGCAGCTCGGTTAGGACTACTACCAATGAGCAGTTCTTC. It encodes CASSSVRTTTNEQFF.

V is TRBV5-1 and J is TRBJ2-2; 7 bases are shared with TRBD2. Germline CDR1 SGHRS, CDR2 YFSETQ. The V segment lost 2 bases and the J segment 7 bases; nucleotides outside the gene matches: 14. The CDR3 contains 17 residues. CDR3 bases: TGCGCCAGCAGCTTAGATGTGACTAGCCTCGTGATCGGGGAGCTGTTTTTT. This sequence encodes CASSLDVTSLVIGELFF.

The V gene is TRBV5-1, the J gene TRBJ1-1; the match to TRBD1 covers 7 bases. Trimming cost V 4 bases and J 6 bases; bases outside gene matches: 15. This CDR3 contains 16 residues. The germline CDR1 and CDR2 sequences are SGHRS and YFSETQ. CDR3 coding DNA: TGCGCCAGCAGCAAAGACCCCTCAGGGGGGATCTCTGAAGCTTTCTTT. Protein: CASSKDPSGGISEAFF.

V gene TRBV6-6 combines with J gene TRBJ2-5; D possibly corresponds to TRBD2 (5 bases). Germline CDR1 and CDR2: MNHNY and SVGAGI (reference sequence). The V gene lost 2 bases and the J gene lost 0 bases, with 7 bases spanning the gap. The CDR3 runs to 14 residues. The CDR3 loop is CASSYLDYQETQYF. CDR3 DNA sequence: TGTGCCAGCAGTTACCTGGACTACCAAGAGACCCAGTACTTC.

CDR3 nucleotides: TGTGCCAGTAGTGTATGGACAGGGCTGGACTACGAGCAGTACTTC. This encodes CASSVWTGLDYEQYF. This chain joins TRBV19 and TRBJ2-7, with TRBD1 identical over 8 bases. V lost 5 bases, J lost 3 bases, and 9 bases stayed unmatched. This CDR3 comprises 15 residues. Germline V gives CDR1 LNHDA, CDR2 SQIVND (reference sequence).

The rearrangement links TRBV19 to TRBJ2-7; possibly TRBD1 for D (6 bases). Germline lookup yields CDR1 LNHDA and CDR2 SQIVND (reference sequence). This CDR3 has 12 amino acids. Trimming took off 4 bases at V and 6 bases at J, with 10 bases between the two ends. CDR3 amino acids: CASSTGVAEQYF. The CDR3 DNA reads TGTGCCAGTAGTACAGGGGTAGCCGAGCAGTACTTC.

The chain links TRBV7-6 to TRBJ2-1; the D is unclear. The CDR3 runs 12 residues. V lost 2 bases to trimming and J lost 7 bases, with 6 bases between them. Germline values: CDR1 SGHVS, CDR2 FNYEAQ. This chain's CDR3 is CASSLTRNEQFF. CDR3 sequence (DNA): TGTGCCAGCAGCTTAACGCGGAATGAGCAGTTCTTC.

This clone came up a few times. The chain uses TRBV7-9 and TRBJ1-2, with D maybe TRBD1 (6 bases). Trimming shortened V by 0 bases and J by 7 bases, and 12 bases separated the two germline ends. Germline CDR1 reads SEHNR; CDR2 reads FQNEAQ (reference sequence). This CDR3 is built from 14 residues. The CDR3 region has the DNA TGTGCCAGCAGCTTAGCGGGACATTTGACTGGCTACACCTTC. Amino acids: CASSLAGHLTGYTF.

The chain joins TRBV19 to TRBJ2-3; 8 bases align to TRBD2. Germline V lookup: CDR1 LNHDA, CDR2 SQIVND (reference sequence). With V trimmed by 1 base and J by 4 bases, 10 bases remained unmatched. The CDR3 runs 17 residues. In nucleotides, the CDR3 is TGTGCCAGTAGTATAGTTGCCAGCGGGAGTTTGGCAGATACGCAGTATTTT. It translates to CASSIVASGSLADTQYF.

The chain links TRBV9 to TRBJ1-6; no definite D call. The CDR3 spans 16 residues. V was pared by 0 bases and J by 0 bases, with 7 bases between. Germline V gene sequence: CDR1 SGDLS, CDR2 YYNGEE. CDR3 nucleotides: TGTGCCAGCAGCGTAGGGGCTATCTCCTATAATTCACCCCTCCACTTT. This gives the protein CASSVGAISYNSPLHF.

V usage is TRBV5-1 and J usage is TRBJ2-5; D is possibly TRBD2 (7 bases). The CDR3 extends over 15 amino acids. V lost 0 bases, J lost 5 bases, and 14 bases lay in between. The germline V gene has CDR1 SGHRS and CDR2 YFSETQ. CDR3 region: CASSLEGGGSETQYF. DNA for the CDR3: TGCGCCAGCAGCTTGGAGGGCGGGGGCTCGGAGACCCAGTACTTC.

The chain employs TRBV20-1 and TRBJ2-1; 9 bases fit TRBD1. Losses at the gene ends were 3 bases for V and 5 bases for J; bases not matched to a gene: 8. The CDR3 consists of 15 residues. Germline V gene data show CDR1 as DFQATT and CDR2 as SNEGSKA (reference sequence). The CDR3 loop is CSASPPGQGHNEQFF. CDR3 coding DNA: TGCAGTGCTAGTCCCCCGGGACAGGGCCACAATGAGCAGTTCTTC.

The V call is TRBV5-1, the J call TRBJ2-7; TRBD1 agrees at 9 bases. J was trimmed by 6 bases and V by 2 bases; bases with no gene match: 9. Germline CDR1 reads SGHRS; CDR2 reads YFSETQ. The CDR3 is 15 residues long. Written as DNA, the CDR3 is TGCGCCAGCAGCTTCGACAGGGGGGTCCTCTCCGAGCAGTACTTC. It is translated as CASSFDRGVLSEQYF.

V usage is TRBV7-2 and J usage is TRBJ1-1, with 7 bases that match TRBD1. Germline CDR1 reads SGHTA; CDR2 reads FQGNSA. The junction had 8 bases not matched to a gene; V was cut back by 5 bases and J by 8 bases. The CDR3 consists of 13 residues. The chain's CDR3 is CASSARGQPEAFF. In DNA, the CDR3 is TGTGCCAGCAGCGCCAGGGGACAGCCAGAAGCTTTCTTT.

The rearrangement uses TRBV5-6 and TRBJ1-4; possible D gene TRBD1, 5 bases. The V end was cut by 2 bases, the J end by 6 bases, with 11 bases between. Germline loops: CDR1 SGHDT, CDR2 YYEEEE. This CDR3 comprises 14 residues. The CDR3: CASSFGGTDEKLFF. CDR3 DNA sequence: TGTGCCAGCAGCTTCGGGGGAACGGATGAAAAACTGTTTTTT.

This sequence joins TRBV6-5 and TRBJ2-7, with D possibly TRBD1 on 5 matching bases. The CDR3 covers 12 residues. The V gene's germline CDR1 is MNHEY and CDR2 SVGAGI. V lost 10 bases, J lost 0 bases, and 10 bases lay in between. The CDR3 region has the DNA TGTGCCACCAAGGACACCTCCTACGAGCAGTACTTC. Translating gives CATKDTSYEQYF.

The genes are TRBV18 and TRBJ1-1; 8 nucleotides line up with TRBD1. The CDR3 consists of 14 residues. After removal of 4 bases from V and 4 bases from J, the junction contained 5 bases not matched to a gene. The germline V gene has CDR1 KGHSH and CDR2 LQKENI. The CDR3 nucleotides are TGTGCCAGCTCACTACCTACAGGGGGCACTGAAGCTTTCTTT. Its translation is CASSLPTGGTEAFF.

The chain is built from TRBV18 and TRBJ1-5; D uncertain. V lost 2 bases and J lost 4, with 6 bases in between. The CDR3 loop spans 13 amino acids. CDR1 and CDR2 (germline): KGHSH, LQKENI. CDR3 bases: TGTGCCAGCTCACCAGGGCTAAATCAGCCCCAGCATTTT. It codes for CASSPGLNQPQHF.

The gene calls are TRBV24-1 and TRBJ2-4; TRBD1 matches 10 bases. Germline V CDR1 and CDR2: KGHDR, SFDVKD. Germline trimming cut 4 bases from V and 9 bases from J; bases unmatched to any gene: 11. This CDR3 is 16 amino acids long. As DNA, the CDR3 is TGTGCCACCAGTGACCCCCTGACAGGGGGCGCAGGCATTCAGTACTTC. Translated: CATSDPLTGGAGIQYF.

The sample holds one count of this clone. The chain couples TRBV5-1 to TRBJ2-3; no clear D. CDR1 is SGHRS and CDR2 is YFSETQ in the germline V gene. Trimming took 6 bases from V and 0 from J, leaving 11 bases between them. The CDR3 runs to 14 residues. In DNA form, the CDR3 reads TGCGCCAGCATGCTCCAGACAAGCACAGATACGCAGTATTTT. Translating it yields CASMLQTSTDTQYF.

This clone was observed a handful of times. The J gene is TRBJ1-5, the V gene TRBV12-3 or TRBV12-4; D gene ambiguous. CDR3 length equals 12 residues. The ends were cut back, 6 bases at V and 7 bases at J, with 10 bases in the middle. CDR3: CASSPQSQPQHF. The CDR3 DNA sequence: TGTGCCAGCAGCCCTCAAAGCCAGCCCCAGCATTTT.

Concerning this clone: This same CDR3 is encoded by further DNA sequences in the sample. The chain links TRBV5-1 to TRBJ2-2, with TRBD1 matching 10 bases. With 4 bases clipped from V and 3 bases from J, the junction kept 3 bases outside the gene matches. The CDR3 length is 15 residues. The germline CDR1 and CDR2 sequences are SGHRS and YFSETQ. The CDR3 nucleotides are TGCGCCAGCAGCCCGGACAGGGGGTACACCGGGGAGCTGTTTTTT. Translated, it gives CASSPDRGYTGELFF.

The chain employs TRBV5-1 and TRBJ2-6; the match to TRBD2 covers 11 bases. The CDR3 runs 17 residues. The V gene's germline CDR1 is SGHRS and CDR2 YFSETQ. The V segment lost 1 base and the J segment 2 bases; nucleotides outside the gene matches: 2. CDR3: CASSLRLAGTGANVLTF. Written as DNA, the CDR3 is TGCGCCAGCAGCTTGAGACTAGCGGGGACTGGGGCCAACGTCCTGACTTTC.

The V call is TRBV5-4, the J call TRBJ1-3; the match to TRBD1 covers 9 bases. CDR1 and CDR2 from the germline V gene are SGHNT and YYREEE (reference sequence). There are 16 residues in the CDR3. V gave up 5 bases and J gave up 2 bases; unmatched junction bases: 8. CDR3 sequence (DNA): TGTGCCAGCAGTCTCACAGGGGGCTCGCCTGGAAACACCATATATTTT. Translated: CASSLTGGSPGNTIYF.

J is TRBJ2-7 and V is TRBV5-1, with TRBD1 matching 10 bases. This CDR3 is 14 amino acids long. Germline V gives CDR1 SGHRS, CDR2 YFSETQ. Losses at the gene ends were 3 bases for V and 5 bases for J; bases not matched to a gene: 5. The CDR3 here is CASSSGTGVDEQYF. CDR3 DNA sequence: TGCGCCAGCAGCTCCGGGACAGGGGTTGACGAGCAGTACTTC.

This clone was counted between two and nine times. The chain recombines TRBV6-6 with TRBJ2-7; D unclear. Germline assignment: CDR1 MNHNY and CDR2 SVGAGI (reference sequence). This CDR3 is 11 amino acids long. Trimming pared 8 bases from V and 3 bases from J, leaving 8 bases between. The CDR3 loop reads CASGTLYEQYF. CDR3 coding DNA: TGTGCCAGCGGCACCCTCTACGAGCAGTACTTC.

This chain uses TRBV29-1 with TRBJ2-1, with D uncertain. V was clipped by 4 bases and J by 0 bases, with 10 bases between them. Germline V lookup: CDR1 SQVTM, CDR2 ANQGSEA. The CDR3 totals 14 residues. In DNA form, the CDR3 reads TGCAGCGTTGTTAGATCGCCCTCCTACAATGAGCAGTTCTTC. This sequence encodes CSVVRSPSYNEQFF.

This chain links TRBV24-1 with TRBJ2-3, with 7 positions matching TRBD1. The CDR3 covers 17 residues. CDR1 and CDR2 from the germline V gene are KGHDR and SFDVKD. V was clipped by 4 bases and J by 3 bases; unmatched bases: 12. CDR3 in DNA: TGTGCCACCAGTGAGATAGACAGGGAGAGAGAGACAGATACGCAGTATTTT. This gives the protein CATSEIDRERETDTQYF.

This clone was picked up one time. This chain uses TRBV7-9 with TRBJ1-2; 8 bases line up with TRBD1. CDR1 SEHNR and CDR2 FQNEAQ come from the germline V gene (reference sequence). J gave up 2 bases and V 8 bases, and 4 bases lay outside the gene matches. The CDR3 spans 13 residues. The CDR3 DNA follows: TGTGCCAGCCACAGGGGGGAGAACTATGGCTACACCTTC. Its protein is CASHRGENYGYTF. Using reference TRBV7-9 and TRBJ1-2 for the parts outside the CDR3, the full variable domain is DTGVSQNPRHKITKRGQNVTFRCDPISEHNRLYWYRQTLGQGPEFLTYFQNEAQLEKSRLLSDRFSAERPKGSFSTLEIQRTEQGDSAMYLCASHRGENYGYTFGSGTRLTVV.